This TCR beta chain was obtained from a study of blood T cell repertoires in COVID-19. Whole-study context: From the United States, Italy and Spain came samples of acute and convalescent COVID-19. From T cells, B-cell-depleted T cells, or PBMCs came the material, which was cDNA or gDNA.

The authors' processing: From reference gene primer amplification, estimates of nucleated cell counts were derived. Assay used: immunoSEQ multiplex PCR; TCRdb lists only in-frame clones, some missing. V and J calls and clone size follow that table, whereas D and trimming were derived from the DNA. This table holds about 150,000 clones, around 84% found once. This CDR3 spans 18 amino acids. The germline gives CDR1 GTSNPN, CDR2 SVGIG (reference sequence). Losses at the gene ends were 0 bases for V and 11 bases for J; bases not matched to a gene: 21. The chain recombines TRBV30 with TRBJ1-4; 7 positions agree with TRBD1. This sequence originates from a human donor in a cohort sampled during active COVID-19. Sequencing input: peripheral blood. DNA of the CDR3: TGTGCCTGGAGTGTATCGAGTAGGGGGCAAGGACTATTGGTCAAACTGTTTTTT. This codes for CAWSVSSRGQGLLVKLFF. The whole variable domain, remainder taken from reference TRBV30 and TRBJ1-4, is SQTIHQWPATLVQPVGSPLSLECTVEGTSNPNLYWYRQAAGRGLQLLFYSVGIGQISSEVPQNLSASRPQDRQFILSSKKLLLSDSGFYLCAWSVSSRGQGLLVKLFFGSGTQLSVL.